The next 15 T cell receptor beta chains were all read from a single sample in a study of early T cells in non-severe SARS-CoV-2 infection. TCRdb re-called the 5' RACE reads through MiXCR, storing one row per CDR3 protein. In the table there are some 55,000 distinct CDR3 sequences, around an eighth of which are singletons. Input material: whole blood. The receptors derive from an adult who was a healthcare worker with PCR-confirmed SARS-CoV-2 infection or an uninfected control (not recorded which).

This clonotype has a count of ten or more. V and J are TRBV7-8 and TRBJ2-7; 10 bases map to TRBD2. The ends lost 0 bases at V and 0 bases at J; junction bases unmatched: 5. The CDR3 contains 17 residues. Germline V lookup: CDR1 SGHVS, CDR2 FQNEAQ. This chain's CDR3 is CASSLAKLAGSSYEQYF. CDR3 nucleotides: TGTGCCAGCAGCTTAGCCAAACTAGCGGGGAGCTCCTACGAGCAGTACTTC.

In its sample, this clonotype was seen many times. As DNA, the CDR3 is TGTGCCAGCAGTCTCCGGGAGGGAGGAGCTTTCTTT. It yields the protein CASSLREGGAFF. The chain uses TRBV6-6 and TRBJ1-1; D unresolved. Per the germline V gene, CDR1 is MNHNY and CDR2 is SVGAGI (reference sequence). The V end lost 5 bases, the J end lost 10 bases, and 14 bases lay between the germline ends. The CDR3 totals 12 residues.

CDR3 protein: CASKSEGDEQYF. The DNA of the CDR3 is TGTGCCAGCAAATCTGAGGGGGACGAGCAGTACTTC. V usage is TRBV11-3 and J usage is TRBJ2-7; the D gene is possibly TRBD1 (6 bases). The CDR3 is made up of 12 amino acids. Trimming cost V 7 bases and J 5 bases, with 12 bases left between them. Looked up from germline, CDR1 is SGHNT and CDR2 is YENEEA. The full variable domain, its missing parts supplied by reference TRBV11-3 and TRBJ2-7, is EAGVVQSPRYKIIEKKQPVAFWCNPISGHNTLYWYLQNLGQGPELLIRYENEEAVDDSQLPKDRFSAERLKGVDSTLKIQPAELGDSAVYLCASKSEGDEQYFGPGTRLTVT.

This clonotype was seen many times. This rearrangement joins TRBV5-5 to TRBJ2-5; no definite D call. The V gene lost 5 bases and the J gene lost 4 bases, with 18 bases spanning the gap. In germline, CDR1 is SGHKS, CDR2 YYEKEE (reference sequence). This CDR3 is 15 amino acids long. CDR3: CASSSGLAVVETQYF. The CDR3 bases are TGTGCCAGCAGTTCCGGGTTAGCTGTGGTAGAGACCCAGTACTTC. The full variable domain, with the rest looked up from reference TRBV5-5 and TRBJ2-5, is DAGVTQSPTHLIKTRGQQVTLRCSPISGHKSVSWYQQVLGQGPQFIFQYYEKEERGRGNFPDRFSARQFPNYSSELNVNALLLGDSALYLCASSSGLAVVETQYFGPGTRLLVL.

This clonotype appeared a few times. The chain uses TRBV20-1 and TRBJ2-7, with TRBD1 as a possible D gene (10 bases). The CDR3 has 18 amino acids. CDR1 and CDR2 (germline): DFQATT, SNEGSKA (reference sequence). Trimming removed 5 bases from V and 1 base from J, with 27 bases in between. The CDR3 reads CSAAGDRGQREVSYEQYF. The CDR3 coding sequence is TGCAGTGCTGCCGGTGACAGGGGGCAGCGGGAGGTATCCTACGAGCAGTACTTC.

V gene TRBV11-3 combines with J gene TRBJ2-3; 7 bases match TRBD2. The V segment lost 5 bases and the J segment 0 bases; nucleotides outside the gene matches: 5. Germline-derived CDR1 and CDR2 are SGHNT and YENEEA. The CDR3 extends over 15 amino acids. The CDR3 DNA reads as TGTGCCAGCAGCCCCAGGGACTACAGCACAGATACGCAGTATTTT. Translating gives CASSPRDYSTDTQYF.

V is TRBV7-9 and J is TRBJ2-3, with 10 bases identical to TRBD1. Germline V gene sequence: CDR1 SEHNR, CDR2 FQNEAQ (reference sequence). Trimming at V came to 5 bases and at J to 4 bases, leaving 3 bases not matched to a gene. The CDR3 spans 14 residues. CDR3 region: CASSRDRGSDTQYF. In nucleotides, the CDR3 is TGTGCCAGCAGCCGGGACAGGGGATCAGATACGCAGTATTTT.

This clonotype occurred many times. In DNA form, the CDR3 reads TGTGCCAGCAGCTTATCCAGCGAGCACTACGAGCAGTACTTC. Translated, it gives CASSLSSEHYEQYF. This chain joins TRBV11-2 and TRBJ2-7; D is unresolved. This CDR3 has 14 residues. The V end was cut by 2 bases, the J end by 3 bases, with 11 bases between. CDR1 and CDR2 from the germline V gene are SGHAT and FQNNGV.

The chain employs TRBV29-1 and TRBJ2-5; D perhaps matches TRBD2 (6 bases). The CDR3 is 12 amino acids. V lost 7 bases to trimming and J lost 7 bases, with 16 bases between them. CDR1 is SQVTM and CDR2 is ANQGSEA in the germline V gene. The CDR3 sequence: CSDGGAARTQYF. CDR3 nucleotide sequence: TGCAGCGACGGAGGGGCGGCCAGGACCCAGTACTTC.

This clonotype was seen a handful of times. This chain connects TRBV3-1 to TRBJ2-1; 8 positions agree with TRBD2. Germline values: CDR1 LGHDT, CDR2 YNNKEL (reference sequence). Trimming cost V 0 bases and J 12 bases; bases outside gene matches: 13. The CDR3 length is 16 residues. CDR3 DNA sequence: TGTGCCAGCAGCCAAGATCGGCCCAGCGGGAGAATTTGGCAGTTCTTC. This sequence encodes CASSQDRPSGRIWQFF.

This clonotype has at least ten counts. The rearrangement uses TRBV3-1 and TRBJ2-6; 7 bases fit TRBD1. V lost 5 bases and J lost 0; bases outside the gene matches: 10. The CDR3 loop spans 18 amino acids. The germline gives CDR1 LGHDT, CDR2 YNNKEL (reference sequence). This chain's CDR3 is CASSIPRQGPSGANVLTF. In DNA form, the CDR3 reads TGTGCCAGCAGCATACCCAGACAGGGACCCTCTGGGGCCAACGTCCTGACTTTC.

This clonotype has a count of ten or more. The J gene is TRBJ1-4, the V gene TRBV9; a possible D gene is TRBD1 (6 bases). The length of the CDR3 is 14 residues. The V end was cut by 0 bases, the J end by 8 bases, with 11 bases between. Looked up from germline, CDR1 is SGDLS and CDR2 is YYNGEE. CDR3 amino acids: CASSVGQVGEKLFF. The CDR3 DNA sequence: TGTGCCAGCAGCGTAGGACAGGTTGGGGAAAAACTGTTTTTT.

Many counts were recorded for this clonotype. The chain links TRBV29-1 to TRBJ1-5; perhaps TRBD1 as D (5 bases). V was trimmed by 6 bases and J by 3 bases, leaving 9 bases between them. The CDR3 runs to 12 residues. Germline V lookup: CDR1 SQVTM, CDR2 ANQGSEA. CDR3 loop: CSVGGNNQPQHF. For the CDR3, the DNA is TGCAGCGTGGGGGGGAACAATCAGCCCCAGCATTTT.

This clonotype occurred a few times. The chain uses TRBV6-1 and TRBJ2-4; a weak D match, TRBD2 (5 bases). The CDR3 loop spans 16 amino acids. Germline-derived CDR1 and CDR2 are MNHNS and SASEGT. The V gene lost 3 bases and the J gene lost 1 base, with 13 bases spanning the gap. The CDR3 nucleotides read TGTGCCAGCAGTGATGAGAGCCGAGGGGCCAAAAACATTCAGTACTTC. Encoded protein: CASSDESRGAKNIQYF.

Comment on this clonotype: A single base separates this from a much larger clone, so it may be a read error. The V gene is TRBV19, the J gene TRBJ1-5; D is ambiguous. Germline V gene data show CDR1 as LNHDA and CDR2 as SQIVND (reference sequence). There are 12 residues in the CDR3. In DNA, the CDR3 is TGTGTCAGTAGCCAGAGCAATCAGCCCCAGCATTTT. Protein product: CVSSQSNQPQHF.